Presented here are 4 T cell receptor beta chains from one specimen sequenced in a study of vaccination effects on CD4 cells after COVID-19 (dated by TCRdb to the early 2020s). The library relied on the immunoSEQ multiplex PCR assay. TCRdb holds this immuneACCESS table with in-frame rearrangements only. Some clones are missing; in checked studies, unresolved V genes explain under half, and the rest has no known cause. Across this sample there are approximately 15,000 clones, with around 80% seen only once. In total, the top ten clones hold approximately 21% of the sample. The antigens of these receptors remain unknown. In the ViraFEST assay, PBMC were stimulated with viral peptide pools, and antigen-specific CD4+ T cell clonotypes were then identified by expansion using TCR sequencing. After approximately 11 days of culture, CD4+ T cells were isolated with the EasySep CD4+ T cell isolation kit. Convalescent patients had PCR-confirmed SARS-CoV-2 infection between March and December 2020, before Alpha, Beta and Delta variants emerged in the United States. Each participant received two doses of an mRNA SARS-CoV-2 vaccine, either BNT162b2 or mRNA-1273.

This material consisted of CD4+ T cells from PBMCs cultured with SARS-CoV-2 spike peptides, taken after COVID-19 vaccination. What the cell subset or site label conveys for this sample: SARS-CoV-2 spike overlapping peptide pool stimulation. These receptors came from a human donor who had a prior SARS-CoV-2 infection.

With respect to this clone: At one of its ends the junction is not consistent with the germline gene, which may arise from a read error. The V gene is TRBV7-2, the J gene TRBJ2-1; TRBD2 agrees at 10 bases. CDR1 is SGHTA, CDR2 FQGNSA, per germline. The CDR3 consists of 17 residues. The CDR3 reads CASRFPGAGGRQNEQFF. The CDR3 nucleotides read TGTGCCAGCCGCTTCCCCGGAGCGGGGGGGCGACAGAATGAGCAGTTCTTC.

CDR3 region: CASSFLGLADTDTQYF. Written as DNA, the CDR3 is TGTGCCAGCAGTTTCTTGGGATTAGCGGACACAGATACGCAGTATTTT. The chain is built from TRBV27 and TRBJ2-3; possibly TRBD2 for D (6 bases). Trimming removed 3 bases at V and 2 bases at J, with 15 bases between. The CDR3 has 16 amino acids. From germline, CDR1 is MNHEY and CDR2 SMNVEV (reference sequence).

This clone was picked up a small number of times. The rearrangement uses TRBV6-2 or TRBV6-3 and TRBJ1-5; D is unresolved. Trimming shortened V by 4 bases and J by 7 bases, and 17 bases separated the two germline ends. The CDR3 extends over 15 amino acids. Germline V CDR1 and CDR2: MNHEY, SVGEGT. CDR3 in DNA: TGTGCCAGCAGTTCGGCTGGTACGGTCGGGCAGCCCCAGCATTTT. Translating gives CASSSAGTVGQPQHF.

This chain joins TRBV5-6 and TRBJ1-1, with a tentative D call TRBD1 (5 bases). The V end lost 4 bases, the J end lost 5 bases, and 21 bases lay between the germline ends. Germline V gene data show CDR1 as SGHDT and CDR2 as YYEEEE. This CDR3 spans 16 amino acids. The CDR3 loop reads CASSDGRDGGSTEAFF. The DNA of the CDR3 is TGTGCCAGCAGCGACGGCAGGGACGGAGGCTCGACTGAAGCTTTCTTT.